The present entry profiles one T cell receptor beta chain with its context. What it recognizes is unknown. Trimming removed 1 base from V and 1 base from J, with 10 bases in between. The CDR3 covers 15 residues. Germline V lookup: CDR1 SGHVS, CDR2 FNYEAQ. This record comes from a study of T cell repertoires in cytomegalovirus infection. Whole-study results and caveats: HLA-C-restricted TCR beta clonotypes specific for CMV led the ex vivo response.

TCRdb reprocessed the reads via MiXCR and lists one record per CDR3 protein. Of some 170,000 distinct CDR3 sequences in the sample, 17% were seen once. This clonotype originated in a human donor in good health (CMV status not recorded). Some clones in this sample may be carry-over from other donors' samples. This chain joins TRBV7-6 and TRBJ1-1; D is unclear. Material for sequencing was CD8+ T cells from PBMCs. The CDR3 protein is CASSLDGASNTEAFF. In DNA form, the CDR3 reads TGTGCCAGCAGCTTAGACGGAGCCTCGAACACTGAAGCTTTCTTT.